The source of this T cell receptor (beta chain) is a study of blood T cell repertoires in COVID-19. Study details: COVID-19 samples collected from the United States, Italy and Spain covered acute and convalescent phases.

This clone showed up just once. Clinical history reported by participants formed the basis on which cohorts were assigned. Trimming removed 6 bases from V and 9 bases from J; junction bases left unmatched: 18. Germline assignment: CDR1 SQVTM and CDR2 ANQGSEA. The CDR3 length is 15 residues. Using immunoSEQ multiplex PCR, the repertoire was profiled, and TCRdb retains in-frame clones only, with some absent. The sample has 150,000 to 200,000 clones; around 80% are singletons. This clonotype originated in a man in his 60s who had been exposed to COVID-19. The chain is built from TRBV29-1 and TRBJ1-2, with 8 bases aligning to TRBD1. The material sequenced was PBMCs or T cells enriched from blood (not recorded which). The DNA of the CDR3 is TGCAGCGTGGGATATCGGGACAGGACGCTATGGAGCTACACCTTC. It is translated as CSVGYRDRTLWSYTF.